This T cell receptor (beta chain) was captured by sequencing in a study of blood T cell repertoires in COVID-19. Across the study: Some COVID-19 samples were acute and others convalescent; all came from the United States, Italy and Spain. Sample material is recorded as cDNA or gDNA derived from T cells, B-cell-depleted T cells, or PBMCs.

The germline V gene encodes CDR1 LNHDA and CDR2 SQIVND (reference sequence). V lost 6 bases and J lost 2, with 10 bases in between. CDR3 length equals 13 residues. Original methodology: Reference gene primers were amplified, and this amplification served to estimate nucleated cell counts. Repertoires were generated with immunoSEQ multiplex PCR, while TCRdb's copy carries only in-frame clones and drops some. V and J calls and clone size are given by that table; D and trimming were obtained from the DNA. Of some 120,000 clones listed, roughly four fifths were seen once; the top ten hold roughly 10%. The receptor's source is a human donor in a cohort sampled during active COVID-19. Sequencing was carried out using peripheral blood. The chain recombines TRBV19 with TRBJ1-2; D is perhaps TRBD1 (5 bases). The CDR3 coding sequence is TGTGCCAGTAGCTCCAGGGAAAACTATGGCTACACCTTC. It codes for CASSSRENYGYTF.